What follows are 8 T cell receptor beta chains derived from one specimen sequenced in a study of long-term antiretroviral therapy in people with HIV. Investigators performed immunoSEQ version v3.0 at survey level. Generated by immunoSEQ multiplex PCR, the TCRdb table keeps only in-frame clones and is missing some. The repertoire has around 20,000 clones, around four fifths of them found once; the top ten carry roughly 3.9%. This specimen consisted of unsorted PBMCs, obtained roughly 4 years after starting antiretroviral therapy. Every receptor here comes from a man aged 18 to 29 with HIV.

The V and J genes are TRBV10-2 and TRBJ1-5; D is unresolved. The V end was cut by 0 bases, the J end by 3 bases, with 6 bases between. The CDR3 sequence is 14 residues long. CDR1 is WSHSY and CDR2 is SAAADI in the germline V gene. CDR3 residues: CASSESQANQPQHF. CDR3 DNA sequence: TGCGCCAGCAGTGAGTCGCAGGCCAATCAGCCCCAGCATTTT.

This clone was found a few times. The V gene is TRBV28, the J gene TRBJ1-4; D not certain. The V gene's germline CDR1 is MDHEN and CDR2 SYDVKM. V gave up 3 bases and J gave up 5 bases, with 13 bases separating them. The CDR3 extends over 15 amino acids. The DNA of the CDR3 is TGTGCCAGCAGTTTGAGGGATTATATGAATGAAAAACTGTTTTTT. Its translation: CASSLRDYMNEKLFF.

This clone was seen just once. The chain couples TRBV10-3 to TRBJ2-7, with D tentatively TRBD2 (7 bases). Trimming pared 4 bases from V and 6 bases from J, leaving 13 bases between. The germline V gene has CDR1 ENHRY and CDR2 SYGVKD. CDR3 length: 13 residues. CDR3 sequence: CAISVRGGGEQYF. CDR3 DNA: TGTGCCATCAGTGTGAGGGGGGGTGGCGAGCAGTACTTC.

DNA of the CDR3: TGTGCCACCCGCTTTGAGGGGACCCAGTACTTC. It is translated as CATRFEGTQYF. The V gene is TRBV6-5, the J gene TRBJ2-5, with D possibly TRBD2 on 5 matching bases. V was cut by 10 bases and J by 7 bases, with 13 bases left in between. Germline lookup yields CDR1 MNHEY and CDR2 SVGAGI. The CDR3 runs to 11 residues.

As for this clone: Germline is not matched at one junction end, which may reflect a read error. The chain employs TRBV7-9 and TRBJ1-1; D is ambiguous. The germline gives CDR1 SEHNR, CDR2 FQNEAQ (reference sequence). CDR3 length: 11 amino acids. The CDR3 DNA reads TGTGCCAGCAGCTTCAACAGTGAAGCTTTCTTT. It is translated as CASSFNSEAFF.

This clone was seen only once. This chain uses TRBV4-2 with TRBJ1-6, with D possibly TRBD1 on 5 matching bases. The CDR3 extends over 17 amino acids. The germline V gene encodes CDR1 LGHNA and CDR2 YNFKEQ. The ends were cut back, 4 bases at V and 6 bases at J, with 19 bases in the middle. Written as DNA, the CDR3 is TGTGCCAGCAGCCCGTTACCACAGGTCGAGGCTAATTCACCCCTCCACTTT. The encoded protein is CASSPLPQVEANSPLHF.

The rearrangement links TRBV7-9 to TRBJ2-3, with no clear D. Germline values: CDR1 SEHNR, CDR2 FQNEAQ (reference sequence). The CDR3 length is 12 residues. V dropped 2 bases and J dropped 4 bases, with 4 bases sitting between them. CDR3 nucleotide sequence: TGTGCCAGCAGCTTACATTCAGATACGCAGTATTTT. It specifies CASSLHSDTQYF.

This chain connects TRBV5-8 to TRBJ2-7; D not certain. The CDR3 has 15 residues. CDR1 SGHTS and CDR2 YDEGEE come from the germline V gene. V lost 0 bases and J lost 2, with 12 bases in between. CDR3: CASSLETVSTYEQYV. The CDR3 DNA follows: TGTGCCAGCAGCTTGGAGACCGTATCTACCTACGAGCAGTACGTC.